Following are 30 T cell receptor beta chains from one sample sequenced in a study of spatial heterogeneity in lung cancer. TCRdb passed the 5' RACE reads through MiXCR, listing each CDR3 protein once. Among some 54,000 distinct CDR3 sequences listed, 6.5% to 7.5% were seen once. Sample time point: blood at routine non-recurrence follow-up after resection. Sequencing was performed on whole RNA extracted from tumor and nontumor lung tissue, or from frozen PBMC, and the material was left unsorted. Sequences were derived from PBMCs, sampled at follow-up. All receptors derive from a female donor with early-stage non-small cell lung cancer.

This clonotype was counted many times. This CDR3 reads CASSVAPSGGAYEQYF. CDR3 sequence (DNA): TGTGCCAGCAGCGTAGCTCCTAGCGGGGGGGCCTACGAGCAGTACTTC. The genes are TRBV9 and TRBJ2-7; TRBD2 matches at 12 bases. This CDR3 has 16 residues. Germline lookup yields CDR1 SGDLS and CDR2 YYNGEE. J gave up 2 bases and V 0 bases, and 3 bases lay outside the gene matches.

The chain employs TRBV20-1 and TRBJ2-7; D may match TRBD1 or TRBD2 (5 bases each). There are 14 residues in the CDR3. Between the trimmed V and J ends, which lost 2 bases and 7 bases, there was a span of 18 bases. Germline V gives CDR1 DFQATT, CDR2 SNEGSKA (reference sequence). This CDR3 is CSARSGTRDGEQYF. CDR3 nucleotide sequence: TGCAGTGCTAGATCCGGGACCCGGGACGGGGAGCAGTACTTC.

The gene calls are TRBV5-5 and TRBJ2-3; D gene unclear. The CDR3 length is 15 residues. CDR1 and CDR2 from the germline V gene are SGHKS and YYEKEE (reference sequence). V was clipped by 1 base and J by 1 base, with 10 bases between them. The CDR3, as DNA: TGTGCCAGCAGCTTGATCTCCTCTCGCACAGATACGCAGTATTTT. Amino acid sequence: CASSLISSRTDTQYF.

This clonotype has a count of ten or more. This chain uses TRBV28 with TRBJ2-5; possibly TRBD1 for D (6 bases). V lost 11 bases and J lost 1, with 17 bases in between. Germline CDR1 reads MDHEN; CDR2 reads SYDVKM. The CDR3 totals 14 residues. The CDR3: CAARRGFGQETQYF. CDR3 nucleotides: TGTGCCGCACGAAGGGGGTTTGGCCAAGAGACCCAGTACTTC.

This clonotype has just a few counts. As DNA, the CDR3 is TGTGCCAGCTCACCATTGCAGGGGACTGAAGCTTTCTTT. It specifies CASSPLQGTEAFF. The chain combines TRBV18 with TRBJ1-1, with TRBD1 as a possible D gene (6 bases). The germline gives CDR1 KGHSH, CDR2 LQKENI. This CDR3 contains 13 residues. With 2 bases removed from V and 5 bases from J, the gap between germline ends came to 9 bases.

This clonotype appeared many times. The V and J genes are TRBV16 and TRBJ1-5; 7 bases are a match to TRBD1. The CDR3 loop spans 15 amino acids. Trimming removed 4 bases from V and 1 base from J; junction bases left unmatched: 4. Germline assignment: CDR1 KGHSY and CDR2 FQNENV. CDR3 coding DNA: TGTGCCAGCAGCCGCGACAGGGTGAGCAATCAGCCCCAGCATTTT. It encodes CASSRDRVSNQPQHF.

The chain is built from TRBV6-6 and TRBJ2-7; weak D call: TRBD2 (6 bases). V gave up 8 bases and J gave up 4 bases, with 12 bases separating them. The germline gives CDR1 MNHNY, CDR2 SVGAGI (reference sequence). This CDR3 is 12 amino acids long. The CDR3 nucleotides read TGTGCCAGCCTCTCGGGGGATTACGAGCAGTACTTC. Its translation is CASLSGDYEQYF.

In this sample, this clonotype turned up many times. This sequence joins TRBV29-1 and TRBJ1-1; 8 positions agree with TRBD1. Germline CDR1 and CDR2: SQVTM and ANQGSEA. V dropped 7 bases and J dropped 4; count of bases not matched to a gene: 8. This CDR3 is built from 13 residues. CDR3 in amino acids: CSGHRQGTTEAFF. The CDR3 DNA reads TGCAGCGGTCATCGACAGGGGACCACTGAAGCTTTCTTT.

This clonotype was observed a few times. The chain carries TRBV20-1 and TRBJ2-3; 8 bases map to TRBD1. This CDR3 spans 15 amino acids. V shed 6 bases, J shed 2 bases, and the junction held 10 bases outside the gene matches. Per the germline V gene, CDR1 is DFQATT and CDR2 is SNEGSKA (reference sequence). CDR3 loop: CSAAPPRGLTDTQYF. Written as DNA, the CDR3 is TGCAGTGCAGCCCCTCCCAGGGGGCTCACAGATACGCAGTATTTT.

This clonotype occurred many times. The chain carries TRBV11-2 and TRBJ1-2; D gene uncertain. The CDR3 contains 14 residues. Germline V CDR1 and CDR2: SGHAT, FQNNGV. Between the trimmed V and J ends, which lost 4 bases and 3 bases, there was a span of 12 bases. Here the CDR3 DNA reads TGTGCCAGCAGCTCGACAAGATCGGACTATGGCTACACCTTC. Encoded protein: CASSSTRSDYGYTF.

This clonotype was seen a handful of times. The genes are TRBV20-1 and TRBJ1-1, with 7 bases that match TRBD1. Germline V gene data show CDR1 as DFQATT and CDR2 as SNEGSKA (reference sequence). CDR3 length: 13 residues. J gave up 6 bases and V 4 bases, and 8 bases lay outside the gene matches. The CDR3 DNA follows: TGCAGTGCTACCGCAGGGGGTGCGCCTGAAGCTTTCTTT. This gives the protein CSATAGGAPEAFF.

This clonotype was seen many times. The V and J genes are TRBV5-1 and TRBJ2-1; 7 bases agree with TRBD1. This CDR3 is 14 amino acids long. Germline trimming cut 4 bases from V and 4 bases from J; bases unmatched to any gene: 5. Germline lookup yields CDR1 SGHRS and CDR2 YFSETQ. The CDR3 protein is CASSHPGQYNEQFF. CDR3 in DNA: TGCGCCAGCAGCCACCCGGGACAGTACAATGAGCAGTTCTTC. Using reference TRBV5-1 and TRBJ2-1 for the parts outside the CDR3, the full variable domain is KAGVTQTPRYLIKTRGQQVTLSCSPISGHRSVSWYQQTPGQGLQFLFEYFSETQRNKGNFPGRFSGRQFSNSRSEMNVSTLELGDSALYLCASSHPGQYNEQFFGPGTRLTVL.

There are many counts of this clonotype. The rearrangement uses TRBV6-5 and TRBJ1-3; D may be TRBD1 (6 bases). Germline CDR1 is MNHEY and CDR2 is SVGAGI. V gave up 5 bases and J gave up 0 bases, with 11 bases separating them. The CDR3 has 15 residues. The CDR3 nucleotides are TGTGCCAGCAGTGTTAACAGGGCCTCTGGAAACACCATATATTTT. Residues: CASSVNRASGNTIYF.

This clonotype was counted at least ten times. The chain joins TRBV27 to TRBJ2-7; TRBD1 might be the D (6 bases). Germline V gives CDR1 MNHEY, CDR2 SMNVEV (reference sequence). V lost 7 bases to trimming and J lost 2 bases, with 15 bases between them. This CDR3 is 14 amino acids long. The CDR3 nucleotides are TGTGCCAGCAATACAGTACAGGGTACCTACGAGCAGTACTTC. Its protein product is CASNTVQGTYEQYF.

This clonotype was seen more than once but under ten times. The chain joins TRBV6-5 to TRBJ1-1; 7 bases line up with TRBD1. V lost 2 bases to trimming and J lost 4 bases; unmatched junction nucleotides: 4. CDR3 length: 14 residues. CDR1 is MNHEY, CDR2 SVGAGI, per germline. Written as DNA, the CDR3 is TGTGCCAGCAGTTACCGACAGGGCTTCACTGAAGCTTTCTTT. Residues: CASSYRQGFTEAFF.

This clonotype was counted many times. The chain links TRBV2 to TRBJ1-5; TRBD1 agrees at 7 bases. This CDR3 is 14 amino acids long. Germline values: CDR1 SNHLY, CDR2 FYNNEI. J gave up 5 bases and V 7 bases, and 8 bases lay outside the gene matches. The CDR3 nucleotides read TGTGCCAGCAACTGGGACCAGGGGGATCAGCCCCAGCATTTT. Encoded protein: CASNWDQGDQPQHF.

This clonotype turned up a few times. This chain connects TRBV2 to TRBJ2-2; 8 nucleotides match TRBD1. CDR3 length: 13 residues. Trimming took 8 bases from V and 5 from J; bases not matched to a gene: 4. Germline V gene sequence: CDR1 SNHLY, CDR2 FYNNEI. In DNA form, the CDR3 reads TGTGCCAGCTGGAGACAGGGGACCGGGGAGCTGTTTTTT. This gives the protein CASWRQGTGELFF.

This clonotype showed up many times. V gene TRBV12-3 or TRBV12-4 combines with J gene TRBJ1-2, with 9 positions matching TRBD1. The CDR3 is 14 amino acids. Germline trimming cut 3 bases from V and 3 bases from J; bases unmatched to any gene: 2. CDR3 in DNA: TGTGCCAGCAGTTTTTGGGACAGGGACTATGGCTACACCTTC. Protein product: CASSFWDRDYGYTF.

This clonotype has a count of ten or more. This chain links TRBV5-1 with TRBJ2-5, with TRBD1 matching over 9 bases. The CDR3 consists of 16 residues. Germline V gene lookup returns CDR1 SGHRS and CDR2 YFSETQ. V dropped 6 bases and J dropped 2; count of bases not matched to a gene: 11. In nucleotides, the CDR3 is TGCGCCAGCACCTTTGACCCGGGACAGGGTCAAGAGACCCAGTACTTC. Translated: CASTFDPGQGQETQYF.

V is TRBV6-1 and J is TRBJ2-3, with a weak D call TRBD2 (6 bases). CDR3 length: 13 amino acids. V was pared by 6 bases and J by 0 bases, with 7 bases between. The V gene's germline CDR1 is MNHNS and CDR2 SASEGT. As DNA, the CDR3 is TGTGCCAGCAGGGACTACAGCACAGATACGCAGTATTTT. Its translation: CASRDYSTDTQYF.

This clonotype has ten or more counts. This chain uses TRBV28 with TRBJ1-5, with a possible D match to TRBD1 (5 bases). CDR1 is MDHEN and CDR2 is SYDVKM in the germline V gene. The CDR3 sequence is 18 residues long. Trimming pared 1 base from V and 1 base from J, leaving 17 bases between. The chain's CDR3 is CASSLYPLVGGSNQPQHF. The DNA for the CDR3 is TGTGCCAGCAGTTTATATCCCTTAGTGGGGGGGAGCAATCAGCCCCAGCATTTT.

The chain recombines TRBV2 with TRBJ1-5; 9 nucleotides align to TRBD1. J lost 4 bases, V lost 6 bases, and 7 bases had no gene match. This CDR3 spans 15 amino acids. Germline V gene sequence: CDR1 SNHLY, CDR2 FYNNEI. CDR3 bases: TGTGCCAGCAGCGTACAGGGGGCCCAGAATCAGCCCCAGCATTTT. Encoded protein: CASSVQGAQNQPQHF.

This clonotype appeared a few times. CDR3 residues: CASSSSKGEQYF. CDR3 nucleotides: TGTGCCAGCAGCTCTAGCAAAGGGGAGCAGTACTTC. The chain combines TRBV12-3 or TRBV12-4 with TRBJ2-7; maybe TRBD2 (5 bases). V was trimmed by 6 bases and J by 7 bases, leaving 13 bases between them. This CDR3 spans 12 amino acids.

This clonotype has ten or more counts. In DNA form, the CDR3 reads TGTGCCAGCAGCTTAAACCTTAGGGTACTAGCCAAAAACATTCAGTACTTC. It codes for CASSLNLRVLAKNIQYF. This chain links TRBV7-2 with TRBJ2-4; no firm D call. Germline lookup yields CDR1 SGHTA and CDR2 FQGNSA. Trimming took off 2 bases at V and 0 bases at J, with 14 bases between the two ends. The length of the CDR3 is 17 residues.

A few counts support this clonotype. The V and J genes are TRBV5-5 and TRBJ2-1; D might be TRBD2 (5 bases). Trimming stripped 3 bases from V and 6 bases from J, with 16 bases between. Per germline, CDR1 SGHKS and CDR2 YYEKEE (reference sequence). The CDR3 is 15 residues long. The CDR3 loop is CASSWEERAGNEQFF. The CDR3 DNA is TGTGCCAGCAGCTGGGAAGAAAGGGCGGGCAATGAGCAGTTCTTC.

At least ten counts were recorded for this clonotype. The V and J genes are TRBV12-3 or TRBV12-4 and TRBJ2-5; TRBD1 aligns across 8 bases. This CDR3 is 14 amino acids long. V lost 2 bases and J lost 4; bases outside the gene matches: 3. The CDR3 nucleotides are TGTGCCAGCAGTTTATCAGGGGGCCGAGAGACCCAGTACTTC. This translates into CASSLSGGRETQYF.

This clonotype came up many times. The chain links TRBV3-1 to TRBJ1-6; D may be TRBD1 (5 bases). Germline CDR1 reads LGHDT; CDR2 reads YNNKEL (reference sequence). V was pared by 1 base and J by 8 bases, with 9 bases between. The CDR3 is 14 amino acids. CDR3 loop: CASSQVAGDSPLHF. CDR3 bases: TGTGCCAGCAGCCAAGTTGCGGGGGATTCACCCCTCCACTTT.

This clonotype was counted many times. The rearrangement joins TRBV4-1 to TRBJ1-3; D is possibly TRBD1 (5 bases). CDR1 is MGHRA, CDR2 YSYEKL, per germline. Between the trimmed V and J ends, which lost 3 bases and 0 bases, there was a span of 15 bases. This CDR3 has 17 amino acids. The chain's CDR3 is CASSQSPRGYSGNTIYF. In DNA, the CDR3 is TGCGCCAGCAGCCAGAGCCCTAGGGGTTACTCTGGAAACACCATATATTTT.

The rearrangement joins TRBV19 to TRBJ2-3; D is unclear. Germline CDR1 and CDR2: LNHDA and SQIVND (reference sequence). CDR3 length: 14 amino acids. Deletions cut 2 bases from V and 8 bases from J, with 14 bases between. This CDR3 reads CASSISFSTGTQYF. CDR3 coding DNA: TGTGCCAGTAGTATATCATTTTCGACGGGTACGCAGTATTTT.

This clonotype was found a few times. Here the CDR3 DNA reads TGCAGTGCTTTGACTAGCGGGGGGGCCACAGATACGCAGTATTTT. It specifies CSALTSGGATDTQYF. The chain carries TRBV20-1 and TRBJ2-3; 14 bases are a match to TRBD2. V gave up 5 bases and J gave up 2 bases; unmatched junction bases: 3. Germline V CDR1 and CDR2: DFQATT, SNEGSKA (reference sequence). The CDR3 spans 15 residues.